The entry that follows covers one T cell receptor (beta chain) sequence. Its antigen is unidentified. The data originate from a study of blood T cells in healthy people across ages. The V gene's germline CDR1 is MDHEN and CDR2 SYDVKM. This CDR3 is 16 amino acids long. The donors, aged roughly 6 to 95, were healthy Caucasians from Russia. A J-beta primer mix and a sample-barcoded 5' primer were used in a second PCR of about 7 to 12 cycles. TCRdb fed the 5' RACE reads into MiXCR, producing one record per CDR3 protein. The data show 1.5 million to 2 million distinct CDR3 sequences, approximately 50% seen once. Whole-study findings and limits: Diversity estimates drawn from one million T cells were deemed underestimates. Comparison with aged donors showed that long-lived donors had more naive CD4+ cells and higher diversity.

The chain carries TRBV28 and TRBJ2-5; D possibly corresponds to TRBD1 (6 bases). The better agreement between TRBJ2-7 and the DNA end casts doubt on the J call. The sequence was obtained from a woman aged 35 to 49 in good health. The specimen was blood. The CDR3 region is CASSSPPHRDKIEQYF. Written as DNA, the CDR3 is TGTGCCAGCAGTTCCCCTCCCCACCGGGACAAAATCGAGCAGTACTTC.